This T cell receptor (beta chain) derives from a study of cytomegalovirus exposure and HLA in healthy donors. Regarding the study as a whole: Over 150 TCR beta chains were listed as cytomegalovirus-associated. The number of N-insertions in an Asian-associated ancestry cluster was reportedly below the roughly 670-donor mean in a later analysis.

This clone turned up a few times. Its antigen is not identified. The PCR was carried out with 60 Vbeta primers and 13 Jbeta primers. Using immunoSEQ multiplex PCR, the repertoire was profiled, and TCRdb retains in-frame clones only, with some absent. This sample yields approximately 100,000 clones, of which around a tenth are seen a single time; 5.1% belongs to the top ten. The sequenced material came from PBMCs. This receptor was obtained from a man aged 50 or older in good health and CMV-seropositive.

The CDR3 loop reads CASSDSDWWLQGEGQPQHF. The CDR3 bases are TGTGCCAGCAGTGACTCCGATTGGTGGCTACAGGGAGAAGGTCAGCCCCAGCATTTT. The genes are TRBV6-4 and TRBJ1-5; D might be TRBD1 (6 bases). This CDR3 has 19 residues. The germline V and J ends were trimmed by 0 bases and 6 bases, with 24 bases remaining between them. Per the germline V gene, CDR1 is MRHNA and CDR2 is SNTAGT.